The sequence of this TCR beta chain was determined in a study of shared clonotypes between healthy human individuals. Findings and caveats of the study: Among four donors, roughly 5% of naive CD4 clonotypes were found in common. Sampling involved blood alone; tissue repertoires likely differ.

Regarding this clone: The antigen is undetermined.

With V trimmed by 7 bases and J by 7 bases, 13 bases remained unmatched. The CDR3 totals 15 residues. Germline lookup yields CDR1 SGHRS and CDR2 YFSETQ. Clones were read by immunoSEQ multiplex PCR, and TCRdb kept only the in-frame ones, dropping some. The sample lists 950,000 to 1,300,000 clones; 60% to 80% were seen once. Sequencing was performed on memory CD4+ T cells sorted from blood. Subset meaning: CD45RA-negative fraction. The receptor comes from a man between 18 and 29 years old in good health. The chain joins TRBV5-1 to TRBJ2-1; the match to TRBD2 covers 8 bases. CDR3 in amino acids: CASFPSSGSGNEQFF. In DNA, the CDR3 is TGCGCCAGCTTCCCCTCGAGCGGGAGCGGGAATGAGCAGTTCTTC.